The 20 T cell receptor beta chains below were found in one sample sequenced in a study of radiotherapy plus CTLA-4 blockade in lung cancer (dated 2018 in TCRdb). The library was obtained by the immunoSEQ multiplex PCR assay. What TCRdb holds here is the immuneACCESS table cut down to in-frame rearrangements. Part of the clones is not present; checked against another copy, under half of the missing clones reflect an unresolved V gene, and the others are unexplained. This sample holds tens of thousands of clones; roughly four fifths were observed only once. The top ten constitute 3.5% to 4% of the sample. The source material was peripheral blood, sampled from a patient treated with radiotherapy plus ipilimumab. The receptors here all came from a human donor with non-small cell lung cancer who had a complete response to radiotherapy plus ipilimumab.

V is TRBV11-2 and J is TRBJ2-3; maybe TRBD2 (6 bases). The CDR3 has 14 amino acids. V was shortened by 5 bases and J by 3 bases, with 12 bases between the two germline ends. Germline V gives CDR1 SGHAT, CDR2 FQNNGV. The DNA of the CDR3 is TGTGCCAGCAGCGGGGGGTTCGGAACAGATACGCAGTATTTT. This encodes CASSGGFGTDTQYF. The full variable domain, its missing parts supplied by reference TRBV11-2 and TRBJ2-3, is EAGVAQSPRYKIIEKRQSVAFWCNPISGHATLYWYQQILGQGPKLLIQFQNNGVVDDSQLPKDRFSAERLKGVDSTLKIQPAKLEDSAVYLCASSGGFGTDTQYFGPGTRLTVL.

This clone has more than one count but fewer than ten. This rearrangement joins TRBV7-7 to TRBJ2-5; 12 bases align to TRBD2. The V gene end was trimmed by 6 bases and the J gene end by 5 bases; junction bases not matched to a gene: 7. The CDR3 totals 15 residues. Per the germline V gene, CDR1 is SSHAT and CDR2 is FNYEAQ (reference sequence). The CDR3 loop is CASSASGGARETQYF. The CDR3 region has the DNA TGTGCCAGCAGTGCTAGCGGGGGGGCTCGGGAGACCCAGTACTTC.

This clone was picked up a small number of times. This chain joins TRBV28 and TRBJ1-4; D gene uncertain. With 4 bases removed from V and 3 bases from J, the gap between germline ends came to 9 bases. Germline lookup yields CDR1 MDHEN and CDR2 SYDVKM. The CDR3 is 14 amino acids. The CDR3 sequence: CASSSPQANEKLFF. In DNA form, the CDR3 reads TGTGCCAGCAGTTCGCCCCAGGCTAATGAAAAACTGTTTTTT.

V is TRBV2 and J is TRBJ2-7, with 7 bases that match TRBD1. The germline V gene has CDR1 SNHLY and CDR2 FYNNEI. V lost 6 bases to trimming and J lost 3 bases; unmatched junction nucleotides: 5. The length of the CDR3 is 13 residues. CDR3 sequence: CASRGDSGYEQYF. CDR3 sequence (DNA): TGTGCCAGCAGAGGGGACAGTGGCTACGAGCAGTACTTC.

This clone has a single count. The rearrangement links TRBV27 to TRBJ2-1; D not certain. The germline gives CDR1 MNHEY, CDR2 SMNVEV (reference sequence). The V end was cut by 5 bases, the J end by 0 bases, with 11 bases between. The CDR3 is 15 amino acids. CDR3 loop: CASSQSTGSYNEQFF. CDR3 nucleotide sequence: TGTGCCAGCAGTCAATCTACCGGCTCCTACAATGAGCAGTTCTTC.

This chain connects TRBV7-2 to TRBJ2-7; 7 positions agree with TRBD2. Germline V gene lookup returns CDR1 SGHTA and CDR2 FQGNSA. J was trimmed by 7 bases and V by 1 base; bases with no gene match: 10. The CDR3 is 15 residues long. The CDR3 DNA reads TGTGCCAGCAGCTTAGGTGCGGGAGTTTTATTAGAGCAGTACTTC. Translating it yields CASSLGAGVLLEQYF.

V and J are TRBV4-1 and TRBJ2-7, with D perhaps TRBD2 (5 bases). V was pared by 4 bases and J by 10 bases, with 23 bases between. Per the germline V gene, CDR1 is MGHRA and CDR2 is YSYEKL. This CDR3 has 15 residues. In DNA form, the CDR3 reads TGCGCCAGCAGCCGGACTGGCTATAGGGTCTTCGAACAGTACTTC. Amino acid sequence: CASSRTGYRVFEQYF.

The J gene is TRBJ2-2, the V gene TRBV10-1; 7 nucleotides align to TRBD1. From germline, CDR1 is WNHNN and CDR2 SYGVQD (reference sequence). The CDR3 covers 14 residues. V shed 6 bases, J shed 4 bases, and the junction held 5 bases outside the gene matches. CDR3 sequence (DNA): TGCGCCAGCAGCAAGACAGGGAGCACCGGGGAGCTGTTTTTT. Protein product: CASSKTGSTGELFF.

The V gene is TRBV19, the J gene TRBJ1-5; 9 nucleotides align to TRBD1. Germline V gives CDR1 LNHDA, CDR2 SQIVND (reference sequence). The CDR3 runs to 15 residues. The trim removed 6 bases at V and 6 bases at J, leaving 9 bases unmatched. The CDR3 spells CASRDRQGVGQPQHF. CDR3 nucleotide sequence: TGTGCCAGTAGGGATCGACAGGGGGTAGGTCAGCCCCAGCATTTT.

The chain is built from TRBV10-1 and TRBJ2-3, with 7 positions matching TRBD2. Germline V lookup: CDR1 WNHNN, CDR2 SYGVQD (reference sequence). The CDR3 spans 15 residues. V shed 5 bases, J shed 6 bases, and the junction held 11 bases outside the gene matches. The CDR3 loop is CASSRTRWGVDTQYF. The CDR3, as DNA: TGCGCCAGCAGTCGGACTAGATGGGGCGTTGATACGCAGTATTTT.

The genes are TRBV7-6 and TRBJ2-3; D is unclear. V was pared by 0 bases and J by 3 bases, with 7 bases between. The CDR3 sequence is 14 residues long. CDR1 and CDR2 (germline): SGHVS, FNYEAQ. The CDR3 is CASSLALSTDTQYF. The CDR3 region has the DNA TGTGCCAGCAGCTTAGCCCTTAGTACAGATACGCAGTATTTT.

V and J are TRBV27 and TRBJ2-5, with 7 bases identical to TRBD1. The end of the DNA is better explained by TRBJ2-7, so the J call may be wrong. This CDR3 contains 16 residues. Germline loops: CDR1 MNHEY, CDR2 SMNVEV (reference sequence). Here the CDR3 DNA reads TGTGCCAGCAGTTTATGGGGCCAGGGGGTACTGTACGAGCAGTACTTC. It codes for CASSLWGQGVLYEQYF.

This chain joins TRBV7-2 and TRBJ1-5, with D maybe TRBD1 (6 bases). CDR1 and CDR2 (germline): SGHTA, FQGNSA. V was shortened by 3 bases and J by 7 bases, with 16 bases between the two germline ends. There are 15 residues in the CDR3. CDR3: CASSFLGHQGQPQHF. The DNA of the CDR3 is TGTGCCAGCAGCTTCCTGGGACACCAAGGCCAGCCCCAGCATTTT. The full variable domain, its missing parts supplied by reference TRBV7-2 and TRBJ1-5, is GAGVSQSPSNKVTEKGKDVELRCDPISGHTALYWYRQSLGQGLEFLIYFQGNSAPDKSGLPSDRFSAERTGGSVSTLTIQRTQQEDSAVYLCASSFLGHQGQPQHFGDGTRLSIL.

This clone was seen a few times. At one end, the junction sequence differs from germline, possibly due to a read error. The chain couples TRBV7-7 to TRBJ1-4; the match to TRBD1 covers 7 bases. The CDR3 sequence is 15 residues long. Germline loops: CDR1 SSHAT, CDR2 FNYEAQ (reference sequence). CDR3 region: CASSREQGTNEKLFF. Here the CDR3 DNA reads TGTGCTAGCAGCAGAGAACAGGGGACTAATGAAAAACTGTTTTTT.

The genes are TRBV2 and TRBJ1-5; possible D gene TRBD1, 5 bases. The V and J ends lost 6 bases and 4 bases respectively, with 19 bases between them. In germline, CDR1 is SNHLY, CDR2 FYNNEI. CDR3 size: 16 residues. This CDR3 is CASRLDGGSRNQPQHF. DNA for the CDR3: TGTGCCAGCAGGTTGGACGGGGGGTCCCGAAATCAGCCCCAGCATTTT.

V is TRBV27 and J is TRBJ2-7, with 8 bases aligning to TRBD1. Trimming removed 3 bases from V and 4 bases from J; junction bases left unmatched: 2. The CDR3 is made up of 13 amino acids. Looked up from germline, CDR1 is MNHEY and CDR2 is SMNVEV (reference sequence). The CDR3 coding sequence is TGTGCCAGCAGTTTCCAGGGGGCTTACGAGCAGTACTTC. It specifies CASSFQGAYEQYF.

The chain has TRBV6-1 and TRBJ2-7, with 10 nucleotides matching TRBD1. This CDR3 region has 12 residues. Germline CDR1 and CDR2: MNHNS and SASEGT. With V trimmed by 7 bases and J by 4 bases, 1 base remained unmatched. The CDR3 is CASKDRGYEQYF. Here the CDR3 DNA reads TGTGCCAGCAAGGACAGGGGGTACGAGCAGTACTTC.

This clone qualifies as medium-sized (0.01 to 0.1%). The V call is TRBV15, the J call TRBJ1-5; D remains unclear. Germline values: CDR1 LNHNV, CDR2 YYDKDF (reference sequence). The CDR3 covers 14 residues. V dropped 0 bases and J dropped 3 bases, with 6 bases sitting between them. The CDR3 region has the DNA TGTGCCACCAGCAGAGATACAGTCAATCAGCCCCAGCATTTT. It encodes CATSRDTVNQPQHF.

CDR3 DNA: TGTGCCAGCAGCTTGGCAAGCGGCGCCCTCCACGAGCAGTACTTC. This gives the protein CASSLASGALHEQYF. The rearrangement uses TRBV5-8 and TRBJ2-7, with TRBD2 as a possible D gene (5 bases). This CDR3 is 15 amino acids long. Germline lookup yields CDR1 SGHTS and CDR2 YDEGEE. Deletions cut 0 bases from V and 5 bases from J, with 15 bases between.

The chain links TRBV2 to TRBJ2-3; 11 positions match TRBD1. This CDR3 has 15 amino acids. The germline V gene encodes CDR1 SNHLY and CDR2 FYNNEI. Trimming at V came to 6 bases and at J to 3 bases, leaving 5 bases not matched to a gene. The CDR3 spells CASRGQGVRTDTQYF. CDR3 nucleotides: TGTGCCAGCAGGGGACAGGGGGTAAGGACAGATACGCAGTATTTT.